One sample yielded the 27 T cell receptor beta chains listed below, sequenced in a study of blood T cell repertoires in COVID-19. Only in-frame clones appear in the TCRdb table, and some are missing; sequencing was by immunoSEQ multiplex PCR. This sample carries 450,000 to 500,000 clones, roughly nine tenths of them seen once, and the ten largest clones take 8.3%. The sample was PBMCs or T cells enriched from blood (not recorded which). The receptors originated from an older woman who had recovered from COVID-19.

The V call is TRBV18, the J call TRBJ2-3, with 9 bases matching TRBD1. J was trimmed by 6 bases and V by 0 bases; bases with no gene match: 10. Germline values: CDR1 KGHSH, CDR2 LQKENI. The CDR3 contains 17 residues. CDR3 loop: CASSPPWGTGLEDTQYF. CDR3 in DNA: TGTGCCAGCTCACCACCGTGGGGGACAGGGTTGGAGGATACGCAGTATTTT.

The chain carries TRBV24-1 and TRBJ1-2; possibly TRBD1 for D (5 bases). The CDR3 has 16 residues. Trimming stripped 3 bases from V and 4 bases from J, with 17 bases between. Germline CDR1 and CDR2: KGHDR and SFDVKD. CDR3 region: CATSDPRQGLGYGYTF. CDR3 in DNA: TGTGCCACCAGTGATCCCCGGCAGGGTCTGGGCTATGGCTACACCTTC.

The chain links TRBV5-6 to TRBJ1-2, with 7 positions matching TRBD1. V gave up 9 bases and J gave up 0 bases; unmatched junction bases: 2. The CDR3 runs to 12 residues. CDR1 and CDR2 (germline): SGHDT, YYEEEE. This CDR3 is CATGTANYGYTF. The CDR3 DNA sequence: TGTGCCACAGGGACAGCTAACTATGGCTACACCTTC.

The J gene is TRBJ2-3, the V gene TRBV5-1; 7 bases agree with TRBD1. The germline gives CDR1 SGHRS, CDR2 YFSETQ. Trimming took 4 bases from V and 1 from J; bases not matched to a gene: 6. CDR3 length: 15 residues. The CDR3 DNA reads TGCGCCAGCAGCAGACGACAGGGCGGCACAGATACGCAGTATTTT. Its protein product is CASSRRQGGTDTQYF.

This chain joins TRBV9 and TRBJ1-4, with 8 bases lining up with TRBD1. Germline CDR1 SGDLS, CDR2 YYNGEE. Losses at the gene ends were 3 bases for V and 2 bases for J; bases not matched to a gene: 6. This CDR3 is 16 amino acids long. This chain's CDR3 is CASSAQGADTNEKLFF. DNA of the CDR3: TGTGCCAGCAGCGCTCAGGGGGCGGACACTAATGAAAAACTGTTTTTT.

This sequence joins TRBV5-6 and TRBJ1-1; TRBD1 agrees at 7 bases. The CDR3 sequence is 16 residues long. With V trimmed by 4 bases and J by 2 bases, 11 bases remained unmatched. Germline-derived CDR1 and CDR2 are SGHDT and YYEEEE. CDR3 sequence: CASSTQYRGPNTEAFF. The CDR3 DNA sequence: TGTGCCAGCAGCACCCAGTACAGGGGTCCAAACACTGAAGCTTTCTTT.

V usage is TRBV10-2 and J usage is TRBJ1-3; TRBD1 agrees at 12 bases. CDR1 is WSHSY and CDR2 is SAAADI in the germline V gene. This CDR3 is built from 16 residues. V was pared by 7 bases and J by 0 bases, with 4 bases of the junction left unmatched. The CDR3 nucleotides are TGCGCCAGCACTCGGGACAGGGGGCCCTCTGGAAACACCATATATTTT. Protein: CASTRDRGPSGNTIYF.

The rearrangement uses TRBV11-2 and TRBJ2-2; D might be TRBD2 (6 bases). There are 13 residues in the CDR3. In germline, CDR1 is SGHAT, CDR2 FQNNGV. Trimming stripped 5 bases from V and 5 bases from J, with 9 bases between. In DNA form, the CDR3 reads TGTGCCAGCAGCCGGCGGGAAACCGGGGAGCTGTTTTTT. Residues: CASSRRETGELFF.

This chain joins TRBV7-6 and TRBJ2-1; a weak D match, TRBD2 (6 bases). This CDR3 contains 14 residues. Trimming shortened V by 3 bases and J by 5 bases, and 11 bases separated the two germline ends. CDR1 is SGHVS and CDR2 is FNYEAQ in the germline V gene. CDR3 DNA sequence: TGTGCCAGCAGCTTTCTAGCGAAAAACAATGAGCAGTTCTTC. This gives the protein CASSFLAKNNEQFF.

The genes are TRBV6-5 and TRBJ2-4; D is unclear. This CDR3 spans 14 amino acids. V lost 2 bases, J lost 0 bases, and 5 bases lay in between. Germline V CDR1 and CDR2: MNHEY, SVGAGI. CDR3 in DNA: TGTGCCAGCAGTTACCTCTTAGCCAAAAACATTCAGTACTTC. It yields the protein CASSYLLAKNIQYF.

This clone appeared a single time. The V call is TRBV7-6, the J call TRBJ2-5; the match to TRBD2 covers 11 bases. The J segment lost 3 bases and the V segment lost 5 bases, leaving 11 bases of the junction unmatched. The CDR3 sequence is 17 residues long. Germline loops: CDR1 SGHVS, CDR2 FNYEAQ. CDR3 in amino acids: CASSPRTSGRPKETQYF. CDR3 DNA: TGTGCCAGCAGCCCTCGGACTAGCGGGCGACCCAAAGAGACCCAGTACTTC.

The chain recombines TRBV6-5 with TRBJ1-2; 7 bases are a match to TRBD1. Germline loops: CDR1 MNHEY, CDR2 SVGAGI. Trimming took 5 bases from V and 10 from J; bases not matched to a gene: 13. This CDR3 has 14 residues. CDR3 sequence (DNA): TGTGCCAGCAGTAAGCACAGGGGAGCCCCCTCCTACACCTTC. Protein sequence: CASSKHRGAPSYTF.

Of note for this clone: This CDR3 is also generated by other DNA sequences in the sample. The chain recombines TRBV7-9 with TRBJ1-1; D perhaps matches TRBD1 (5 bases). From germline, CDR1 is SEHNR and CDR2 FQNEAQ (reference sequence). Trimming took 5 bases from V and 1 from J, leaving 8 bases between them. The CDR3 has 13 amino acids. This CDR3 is CASSPTGNTEAFF. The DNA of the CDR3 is TGTGCCAGCAGCCCAACAGGGAACACTGAAGCTTTCTTT.

CDR3 amino acids: CASSPLRGPSGNTIYF. CDR3 DNA sequence: TGTGCCAGCTCACCATTAAGGGGTCCCTCTGGAAACACCATATATTTT. The V call is TRBV18, the J call TRBJ1-3; a weak D match, TRBD1 (5 bases). In germline, CDR1 is KGHSH, CDR2 LQKENI. The CDR3 is 16 residues long. Trimming removed 2 bases at V and 0 bases at J, with 11 bases between.

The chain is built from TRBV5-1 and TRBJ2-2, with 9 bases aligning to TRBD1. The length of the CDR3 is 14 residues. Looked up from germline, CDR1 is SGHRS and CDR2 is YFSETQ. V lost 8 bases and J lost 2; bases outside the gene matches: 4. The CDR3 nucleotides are TGCGCCAGTTCGGGACAGGGAAACACCGGGGAGCTGTTTTTT. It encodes CASSGQGNTGELFF.

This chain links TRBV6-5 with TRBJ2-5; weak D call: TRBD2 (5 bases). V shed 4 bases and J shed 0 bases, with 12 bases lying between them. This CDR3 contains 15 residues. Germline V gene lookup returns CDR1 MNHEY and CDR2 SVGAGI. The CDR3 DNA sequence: TGTGCCAGCAGTTCGTGGACTGGGTACCAAGAGACCCAGTACTTC. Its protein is CASSSWTGYQETQYF.

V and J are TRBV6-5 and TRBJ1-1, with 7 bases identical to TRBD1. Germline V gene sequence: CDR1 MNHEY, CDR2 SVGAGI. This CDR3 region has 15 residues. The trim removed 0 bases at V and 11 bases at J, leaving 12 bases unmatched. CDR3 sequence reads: CASSYSRGGVMRAFF. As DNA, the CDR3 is TGTGCCAGCAGTTACTCGAGAGGGGGCGTCATGAGGGCTTTCTTT.

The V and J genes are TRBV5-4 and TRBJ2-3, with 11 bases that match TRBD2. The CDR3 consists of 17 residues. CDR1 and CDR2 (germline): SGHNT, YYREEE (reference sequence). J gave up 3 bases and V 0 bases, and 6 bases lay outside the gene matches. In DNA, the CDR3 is TGTGCCAGCAGCTTGGGGTTAGCGGGGGGGCCGACAGATACGCAGTATTTT. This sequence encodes CASSLGLAGGPTDTQYF.

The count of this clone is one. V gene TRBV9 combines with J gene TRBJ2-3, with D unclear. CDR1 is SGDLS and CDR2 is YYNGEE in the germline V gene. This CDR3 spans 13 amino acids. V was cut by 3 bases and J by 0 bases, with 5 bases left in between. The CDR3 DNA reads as TGTGCCAGCAGCGCCGGGAGCACAGATACGCAGTATTTT. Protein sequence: CASSAGSTDTQYF.

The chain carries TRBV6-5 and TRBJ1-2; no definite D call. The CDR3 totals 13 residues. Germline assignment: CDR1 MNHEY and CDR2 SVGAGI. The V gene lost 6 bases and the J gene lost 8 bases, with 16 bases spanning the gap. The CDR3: CASREGHFRGYTF. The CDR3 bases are TGTGCCAGCAGGGAGGGCCACTTCCGGGGCTACACCTTC.

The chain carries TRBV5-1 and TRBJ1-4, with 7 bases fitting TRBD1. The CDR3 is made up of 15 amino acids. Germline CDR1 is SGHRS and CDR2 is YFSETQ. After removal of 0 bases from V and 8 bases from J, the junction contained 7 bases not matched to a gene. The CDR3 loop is CASSLAAGGGEKLFF. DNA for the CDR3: TGCGCCAGCAGCTTGGCCGCAGGGGGTGGGGAAAAACTGTTTTTT.

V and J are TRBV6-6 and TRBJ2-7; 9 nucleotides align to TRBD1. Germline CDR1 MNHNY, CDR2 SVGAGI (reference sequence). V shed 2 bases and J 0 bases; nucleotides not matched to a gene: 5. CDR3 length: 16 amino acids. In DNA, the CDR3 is TGTGCCAGCAGTTACAGGGGACAGGGTCCCTCCTACGAGCAGTACGTC. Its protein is CASSYRGQGPSYEQYV.

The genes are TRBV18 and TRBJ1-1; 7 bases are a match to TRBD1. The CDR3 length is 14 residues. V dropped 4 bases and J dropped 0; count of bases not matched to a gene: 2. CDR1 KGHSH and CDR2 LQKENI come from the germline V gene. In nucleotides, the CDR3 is TGTGCCAGCTCACGGGACAGTGTGAACACTGAAGCTTTCTTT. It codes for CASSRDSVNTEAFF. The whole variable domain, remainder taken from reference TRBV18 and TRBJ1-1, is NAGVMQNPRHLVRRRGQEARLRCSPMKGHSHVYWYRQLPEEGLKFMVYLQKENIIDESGMPKERFSAEFPKEGPSILRIQQVVRGDSAAYFCASSRDSVNTEAFFGQGTRLTVV.

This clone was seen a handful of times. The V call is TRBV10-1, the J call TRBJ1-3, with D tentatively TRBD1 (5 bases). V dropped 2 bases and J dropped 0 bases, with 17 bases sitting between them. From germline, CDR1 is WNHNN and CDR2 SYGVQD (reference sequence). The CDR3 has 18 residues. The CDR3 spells CASSEGGGGGSSGNTIYF. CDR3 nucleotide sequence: TGCGCCAGCAGTGAGGGGGGTGGGGGAGGATCCTCTGGAAACACCATATATTTT.

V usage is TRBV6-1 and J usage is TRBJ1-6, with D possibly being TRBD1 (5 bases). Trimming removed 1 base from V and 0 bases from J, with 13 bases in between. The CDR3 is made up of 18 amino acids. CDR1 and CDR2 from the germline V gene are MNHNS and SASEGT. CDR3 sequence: CASSEVWGPSSYNSPLHF. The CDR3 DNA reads TGTGCCAGCAGTGAAGTGTGGGGCCCTAGCTCCTATAATTCACCCCTCCACTTT.

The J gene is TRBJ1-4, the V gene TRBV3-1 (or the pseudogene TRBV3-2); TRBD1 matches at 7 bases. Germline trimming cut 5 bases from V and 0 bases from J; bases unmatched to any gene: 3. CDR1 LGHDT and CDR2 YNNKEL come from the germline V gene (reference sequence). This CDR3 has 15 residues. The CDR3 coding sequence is TGTGCCAGCAGCATGACAGGGTCAACTAATGAAAAACTGTTTTTT. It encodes CASSMTGSTNEKLFF.

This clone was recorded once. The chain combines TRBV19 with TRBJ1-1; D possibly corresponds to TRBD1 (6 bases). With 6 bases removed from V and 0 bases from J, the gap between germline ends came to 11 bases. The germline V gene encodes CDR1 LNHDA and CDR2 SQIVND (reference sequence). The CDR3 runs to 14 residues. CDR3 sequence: CASRLTGMNTEAFF. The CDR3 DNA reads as TGTGCCAGTAGGCTGACAGGAATGAACACTGAAGCTTTCTTT.